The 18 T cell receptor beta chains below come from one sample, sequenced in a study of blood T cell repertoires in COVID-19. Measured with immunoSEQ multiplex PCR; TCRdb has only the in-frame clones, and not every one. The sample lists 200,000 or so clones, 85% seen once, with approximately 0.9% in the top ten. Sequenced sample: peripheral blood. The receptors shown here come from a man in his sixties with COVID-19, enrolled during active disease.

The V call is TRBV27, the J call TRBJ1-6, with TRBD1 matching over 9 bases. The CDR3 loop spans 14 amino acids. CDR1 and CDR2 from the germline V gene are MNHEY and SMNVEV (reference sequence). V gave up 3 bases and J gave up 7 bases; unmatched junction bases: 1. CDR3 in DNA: TGTGCCAGCAGTTTTGGGACAGGGAATTCACCCCTCCACTTT. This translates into CASSFGTGNSPLHF.

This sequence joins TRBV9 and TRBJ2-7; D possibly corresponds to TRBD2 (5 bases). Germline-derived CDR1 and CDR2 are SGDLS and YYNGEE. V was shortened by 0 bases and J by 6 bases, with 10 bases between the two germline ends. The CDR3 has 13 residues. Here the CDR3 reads CASSVGPEGEQYF. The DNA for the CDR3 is TGTGCCAGCAGCGTAGGACCAGAGGGCGAGCAGTACTTC.

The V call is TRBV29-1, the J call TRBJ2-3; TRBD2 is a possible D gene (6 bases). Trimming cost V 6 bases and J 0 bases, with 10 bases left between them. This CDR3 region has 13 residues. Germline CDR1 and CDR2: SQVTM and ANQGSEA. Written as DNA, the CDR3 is TGCAGCGTGGGGGGTATTAGCACAGATACGCAGTATTTT. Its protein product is CSVGGISTDTQYF.

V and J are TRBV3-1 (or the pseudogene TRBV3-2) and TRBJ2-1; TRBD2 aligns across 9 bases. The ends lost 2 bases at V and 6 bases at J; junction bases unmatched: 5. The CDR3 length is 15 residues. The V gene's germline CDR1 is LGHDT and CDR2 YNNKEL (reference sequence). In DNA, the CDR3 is TGTGCCAGCAGCCAACCAGCGGGAGGAATCAATGAGCAGTTCTTC. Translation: CASSQPAGGINEQFF.

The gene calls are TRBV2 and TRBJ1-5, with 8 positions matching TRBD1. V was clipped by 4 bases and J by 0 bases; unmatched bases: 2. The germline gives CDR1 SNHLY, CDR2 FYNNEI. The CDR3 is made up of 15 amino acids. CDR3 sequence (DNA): TGTGCCAGCAGTGTCGACAGGGGTAGCAATCAGCCCCAGCATTTT. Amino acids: CASSVDRGSNQPQHF.

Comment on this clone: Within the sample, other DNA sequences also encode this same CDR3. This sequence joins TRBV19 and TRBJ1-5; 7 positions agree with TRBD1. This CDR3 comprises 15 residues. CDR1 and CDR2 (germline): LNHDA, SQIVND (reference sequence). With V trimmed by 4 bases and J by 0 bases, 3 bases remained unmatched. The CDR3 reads CASSRDRASNQPQHF. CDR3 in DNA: TGTGCCAGTAGTAGAGACAGGGCTAGCAATCAGCCCCAGCATTTT.

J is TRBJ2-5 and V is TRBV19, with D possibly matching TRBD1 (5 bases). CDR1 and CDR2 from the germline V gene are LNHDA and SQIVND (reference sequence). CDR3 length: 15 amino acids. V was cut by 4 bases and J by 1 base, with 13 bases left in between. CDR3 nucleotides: TGTGCCAGTAGTAGCCGTCAGGGCCTCCAAGAGACCCAGTACTTC. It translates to CASSSRQGLQETQYF.

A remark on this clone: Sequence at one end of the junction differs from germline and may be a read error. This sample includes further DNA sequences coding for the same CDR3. CDR3 DNA sequence: TGTGCCAGTAGTTTAGGTGACAGGGCGGGCTACACCTTC. It translates to CASSLGDRAGYTF. The V and J genes are TRBV12-3 or TRBV12-4 and TRBJ1-2; TRBD1 agrees at 7 bases. CDR3 size: 13 residues.

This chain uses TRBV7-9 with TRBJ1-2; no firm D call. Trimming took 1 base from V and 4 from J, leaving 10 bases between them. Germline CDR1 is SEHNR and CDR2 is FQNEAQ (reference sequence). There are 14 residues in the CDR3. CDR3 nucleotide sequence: TGTGCCAGCAGCTTAGGGCAGTCATTCTATGGCTACACCTTC. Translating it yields CASSLGQSFYGYTF.

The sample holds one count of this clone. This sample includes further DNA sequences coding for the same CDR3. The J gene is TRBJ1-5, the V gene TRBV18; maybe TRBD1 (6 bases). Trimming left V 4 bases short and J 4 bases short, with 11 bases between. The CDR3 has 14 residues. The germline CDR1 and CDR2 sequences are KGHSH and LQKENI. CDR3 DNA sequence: TGTGCCAGCTCACTAGGGACAAATAATCAGCCCCAGCATTTT. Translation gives CASSLGTNNQPQHF.

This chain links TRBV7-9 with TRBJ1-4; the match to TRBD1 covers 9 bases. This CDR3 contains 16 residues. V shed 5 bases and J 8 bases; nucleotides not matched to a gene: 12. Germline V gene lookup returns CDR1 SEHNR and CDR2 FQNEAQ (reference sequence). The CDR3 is CASSHLTGQGREKLFF. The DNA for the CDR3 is TGTGCCAGCAGCCACCTGACGGGACAGGGAAGGGAAAAACTGTTTTTT.

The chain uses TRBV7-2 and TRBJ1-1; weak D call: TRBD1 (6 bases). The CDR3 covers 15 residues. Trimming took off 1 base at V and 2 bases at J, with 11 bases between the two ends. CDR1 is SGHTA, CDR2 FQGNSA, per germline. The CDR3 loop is CASSLGGGANTEAFF. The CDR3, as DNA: TGTGCCAGCAGCTTAGGAGGGGGAGCTAACACTGAAGCTTTCTTT.

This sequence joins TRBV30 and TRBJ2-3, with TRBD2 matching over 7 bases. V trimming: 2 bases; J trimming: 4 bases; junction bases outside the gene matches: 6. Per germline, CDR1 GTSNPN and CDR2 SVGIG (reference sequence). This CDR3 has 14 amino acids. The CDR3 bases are TGTGCCTGGAGTACCCTAGCGGCCTCAGATACGCAGTATTTT. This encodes CAWSTLAASDTQYF.

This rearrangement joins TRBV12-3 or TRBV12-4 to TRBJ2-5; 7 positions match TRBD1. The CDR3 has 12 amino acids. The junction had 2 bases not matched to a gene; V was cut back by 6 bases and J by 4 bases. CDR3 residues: CASSDRVETQYF. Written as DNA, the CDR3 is TGTGCCAGCAGCGACAGGGTAGAGACCCAGTACTTC.

The CDR3 nucleotides are TGTGCCAGCAGCCAAGAAAAGACAGGGAGTAATGAAAAACTGTTTTTT. Its translation is CASSQEKTGSNEKLFF. V is TRBV4-2 and J is TRBJ1-4; the match to TRBD1 covers 7 bases. The CDR3 runs 16 residues. In germline, CDR1 is LGHNA, CDR2 YNFKEQ. Germline trimming cut 0 bases from V and 4 bases from J; bases unmatched to any gene: 5.

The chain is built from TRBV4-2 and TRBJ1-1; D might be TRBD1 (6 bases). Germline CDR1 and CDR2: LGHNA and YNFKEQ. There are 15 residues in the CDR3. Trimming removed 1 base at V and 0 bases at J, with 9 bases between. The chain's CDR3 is CASSQAQGLNTEAFF. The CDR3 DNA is TGTGCCAGCAGCCAAGCACAGGGTTTGAACACTGAAGCTTTCTTT.

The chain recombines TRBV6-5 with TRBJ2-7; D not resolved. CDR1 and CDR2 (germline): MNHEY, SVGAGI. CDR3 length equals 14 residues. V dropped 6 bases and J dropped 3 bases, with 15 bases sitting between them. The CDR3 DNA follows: TGTGCCAGCAGGCTAGACGCGACCGGCTACGAGCAGTACTTC. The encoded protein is CASRLDATGYEQYF.

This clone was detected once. The CDR3 region has the DNA TGTGCCAGCAGCCGTGGAAGGGGGCTCTCTGGAAACACCATATATTTT. Amino acid sequence: CASSRGRGLSGNTIYF. The chain combines TRBV3-1 (or the pseudogene TRBV3-2) with TRBJ1-3; 7 bases are shared with TRBD1. The V segment lost 4 bases and the J segment 0 bases; nucleotides outside the gene matches: 6. Per germline, CDR1 LGHDT and CDR2 YNNKEL (reference sequence). CDR3 length: 16 amino acids.